Listed below are T cell receptor beta chains from one sample, sequenced in a study of blood T cell repertoires in COVID-19. TCRdb keeps only in-frame clones here, not all; method: immunoSEQ multiplex PCR. Seen here are fewer than 150,000 clones, approximately 86% observed once, and the top ten hold 6.5% to 8.5%. Material for sequencing was peripheral blood. The receptors stem from a human donor in a cohort sampled during active COVID-19. The CDR3 runs from the conserved cysteine through the conserved F or W. D genes are given only for firm matches. Some rows have no size entry. The others give once, few or many, or a class for an expanded clone.

CDR3 protein | CDR3 DNA | V gene | clone size | J gene | D gene
CASSAGTGRDTEAFF | TGCGCCAGCAGCGCAGGGACAGGGCGGGACACTGAAGCTTTCTTT | TRBV5-1 | NA | TRBJ1-1 | TRBD1
CASSVLDTQYF | TGTGCCAGCAGTGTACTTGATACGCAGTATTTT | TRBV2 | once | TRBJ2-3 | NA
CASSHDREGAGELFF | TGTGCCAGCAGTCATGACCGGGAGGGGGCCGGGGAGCTGTTTTTT | TRBV6-5 | NA | TRBJ2-2 | TRBD2
CASSGSGQTNEKLFF | TGCGCCAGCAGCGGTTCTGGACAGACTAATGAAAAACTGTTTTTT | TRBV5-1 | NA | TRBJ1-4 | NA
CASSPSRAGAQETQYF | TGTGCCAGCAGCCCCAGCAGGGCAGGGGCTCAAGAGACCCAGTACTTC | TRBV14 | once | TRBJ2-5 | NA
CASSLGQGGQTNEKLFF | TGTGCCAGCAGCCTGGGACAGGGGGGCCAAACTAATGAAAAACTGTTTTTT | TRBV28 | NA | TRBJ1-4 | TRBD1
CASSESRPEGDSPLHF | TGCGCCAGCAGTGAGTCTAGGCCCGAGGGGGATTCACCCCTCCACTTT | TRBV10-1 | few | TRBJ1-6 | NA
CATSRGPNYGYTF | TGTGCCACCAGCAGAGGGCCTAACTATGGCTACACCTTC | TRBV15 | NA | TRBJ1-2 | NA
CASSYSGRGSYNEQFF | TGTGCCAGCAGTTACTCGGGGAGGGGCTCCTACAATGAGCAGTTCTTC | TRBV6-5 | NA | TRBJ2-1 | TRBD2
CASSELTGGYGELFF | TGTGCCAGCAGTGAACTGACAGGGGGCTACGGGGAGCTGTTTTTT | TRBV6-1 | NA | TRBJ2-2 | TRBD1
CASTLSWTGGEEQFF | TGTGCCAGCACCCTGAGCTGGACAGGGGGAGAGGAGCAGTTCTTC | TRBV3-1/TRBV3-2 | NA | TRBJ2-1 | TRBD1
CASSLGWEGSNNEQFF | TGTGCCAGCAGCTTAGGGTGGGAGGGCAGCAACAATGAGCAGTTCTTC | TRBV7-9 | NA | TRBJ2-1 | TRBD2
CASSVGAGESPLHF | TGTGCCAGCAGCGTAGGGGCAGGGGAATCACCCCTCCACTTT | TRBV9 | NA | TRBJ1-6 | NA
CASSFMDRGRPLHF | TGTGCCAGCAGTTTTATGGACAGGGGGCGACCCCTCCACTTT | TRBV28 | once | TRBJ1-6 | TRBD1
CASITLAGRGTDTQYF | TGTGCCAGCATCACCCTAGCCGGTCGTGGCACAGATACGCAGTATTTT | TRBV11-2 | NA | TRBJ2-3 | NA
CASSELGAFHEQYF | TGTGCCAGCAGTGAACTGGGGGCGTTCCACGAGCAGTACTTC | TRBV6-1 | NA | TRBJ2-7 | NA
CATIRAGTLYGYTF | TGTGCCACCATTCGAGCCGGGACACTTTATGGCTACACCTTC | TRBV6-5 | NA | TRBJ1-2 | NA
CASSLTGGPGELFF | TGTGCCAGCAGCTTGACCGGGGGGCCCGGGGAGCTGTTTTTT | TRBV7-3 | NA | TRBJ2-2 | NA
CASSYRQGGYTF | TGTGCCAGCAGTTACCGACAGGGGGGCTACACCTTC | TRBV6-5 | NA | TRBJ1-2 | TRBD1
CASSLEGTSTDTQYF | TGTGCCAGCAGCTTAGAGGGCACTAGCACAGATACGCAGTATTTT | TRBV11-3 | NA | TRBJ2-3 | NA
CASSSRDSGNTEAFF | TGCGCCAGCAGCTCGAGGGACAGCGGGAACACTGAAGCTTTCTTT | TRBV5-1 | NA | TRBJ1-1 | TRBD1
CASSATYEQYF | TGTGCCAGCAGCGCTACCTACGAGCAGTACTTC | TRBV11-2 | once | TRBJ2-7 | NA
CASSARLAGETQYF | TGCGCCAGCAGCGCTCGACTAGCAGGCGAGACCCAGTACTTC | TRBV5-1 | NA | TRBJ2-5 | TRBD2
CASRLQGAQETQYF | TGTGCCAGCAGACTACAGGGGGCCCAAGAGACCCAGTACTTC | TRBV6-6 | NA | TRBJ2-5 | TRBD1
CASSDSALTQRNEKLFF | TGTGCCAGCAGTGATTCCGCCTTAACCCAGCGCAATGAAAAACTGTTTTTT | TRBV2 | once | TRBJ1-4 | NA
CASSSIRGTGRKLFF | TGTGCCAGCAGCTCAATTAGAGGAACAGGGCGAAAACTGTTTTTT | TRBV11-2 | NA | TRBJ1-4 | NA
CASSQDPGSIAGEQYF | TGCGCCAGCAGCCAAGATCCCGGGAGCATAGCCGGGGAGCAGTACTTC | TRBV4-1 | NA | TRBJ2-7 | NA
CASSFSSAISYEQYF | TGTGCCAGCAGCTTCTCTAGCGCAATCTCCTACGAGCAGTACTTC | TRBV7-2 | once | TRBJ2-7 | NA
CASSLEGYEQYF | TGTGCCAGCAGTTTAGAGGGCTACGAGCAGTACTTC | TRBV28 | NA | TRBJ2-7 | NA
CASSPTQNTEAFF | TGTGCCAGTAGTCCGACACAGAACACTGAAGCTTTCTTT | TRBV19 | NA | TRBJ1-1 | NA
CASSTKDRNYGYTF | TGTGCCAGCAGCACCAAGGACAGAAACTATGGCTACACCTTC | TRBV6-5 | NA | TRBJ1-2 | NA
CAISDNTDTQYF | TGTGCCATCAGTGACAACACAGATACGCAGTATTTT | TRBV10-3 | NA | TRBJ2-3 | NA
CATLRGGTGRLSYEQYF | TGTGCCACCCTCCGAGGGGGGACAGGGAGGCTCTCCTACGAGCAGTACTTC | TRBV28 | NA | TRBJ2-7 | TRBD1
CASSQGESGRGHNEQFF | TGCGCCAGCAGCCAAGGGGAAAGCGGGAGGGGGCACAATGAGCAGTTCTTC | TRBV4-1 | NA | TRBJ2-1 | TRBD2
CASSPSGGKSTEAFF | TGTGCCAGCTCACCATCGGGGGGTAAGAGCACTGAAGCTTTCTTT | TRBV18 | NA | TRBJ1-1 | NA
CASSGLLTTEAFF | TGTGCCAGTAGTGGGCTATTGACCACTGAAGCTTTCTTT | TRBV19 | NA | TRBJ1-1 | NA
CASSLGQPYSGNTIYF | TGTGCCAGCAGTCTCGGACAGCCTTACTCTGGAAACACCATATATTTT | TRBV27 | NA | TRBJ1-3 | NA
CASSAIGGETQYF | TGTGCCAGCAGCGCGATAGGGGGAGAGACCCAGTACTTC | TRBV7-6 | NA | TRBJ2-5 | NA
CASSSLTSGRETQYF | TGTGCCAGCAGCTCCCTCACTAGCGGGAGGGAGACCCAGTACTTC | TRBV11-3 | NA | TRBJ2-5 | TRBD2
CASSLGVTDTQYF | TGTGCCAGCAGTTTGGGAGTTACAGATACGCAGTATTTT | TRBV27 | NA | TRBJ2-3 | NA
CASSLWSGMETQYF | TGTGCCAGCAGCTTGTGGTCAGGGATGGAGACCCAGTACTTC | TRBV5-4 | NA | TRBJ2-5 | NA
CASRGTSVPLDTQYF | TGTGCCAGCAGGGGGACTAGCGTTCCTCTGGATACGCAGTATTTT | TRBV2 | NA | TRBJ2-3 | TRBD2
CASSPLGASYEQYF | TGTGCCAGCAGCCCCCTGGGCGCATCGTACGAGCAGTACTTC | TRBV7-9 | NA | TRBJ2-7 | NA
CASSLGQGANTEAFF | TGTGCCAGCAGCTTAGGTCAGGGGGCGAACACTGAAGCTTTCTTT | TRBV7-2 | NA | TRBJ1-1 | TRBD1
CASSLNRVPLHF | TGTGCCAGCAGCTTAAACAGGGTGCCCCTCCACTTT | TRBV7-8 | NA | TRBJ1-6 | NA
CASSPGQGASYNQPQHF | TGTGCCAGTAGTCCGGGACAGGGGGCATCGTACAATCAGCCCCAGCATTTT | TRBV19 | NA | TRBJ1-5 | TRBD1
CASSSRVREQYF | TGTGCCAGCAGCAGCAGGGTAAGGGAGCAGTACTTC | TRBV11-3 | NA | TRBJ2-7 | NA